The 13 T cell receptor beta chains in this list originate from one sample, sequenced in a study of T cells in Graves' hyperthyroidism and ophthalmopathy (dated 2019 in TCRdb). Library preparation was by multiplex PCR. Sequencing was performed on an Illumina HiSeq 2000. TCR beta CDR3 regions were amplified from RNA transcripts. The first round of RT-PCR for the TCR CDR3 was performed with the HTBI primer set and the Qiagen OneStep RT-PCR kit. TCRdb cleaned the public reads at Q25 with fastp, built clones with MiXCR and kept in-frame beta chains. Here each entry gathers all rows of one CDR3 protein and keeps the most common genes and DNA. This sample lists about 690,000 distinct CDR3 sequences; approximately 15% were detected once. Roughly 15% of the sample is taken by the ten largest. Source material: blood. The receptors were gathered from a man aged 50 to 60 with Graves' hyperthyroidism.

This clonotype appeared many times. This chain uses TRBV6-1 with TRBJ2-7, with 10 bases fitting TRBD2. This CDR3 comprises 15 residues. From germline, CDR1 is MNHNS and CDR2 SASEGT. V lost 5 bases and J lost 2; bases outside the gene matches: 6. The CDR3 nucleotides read TGTGCCAGCAGTTCTAAAGCGGGAGGGCCCTACGAGCAGTACTTC. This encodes CASSSKAGGPYEQYF.

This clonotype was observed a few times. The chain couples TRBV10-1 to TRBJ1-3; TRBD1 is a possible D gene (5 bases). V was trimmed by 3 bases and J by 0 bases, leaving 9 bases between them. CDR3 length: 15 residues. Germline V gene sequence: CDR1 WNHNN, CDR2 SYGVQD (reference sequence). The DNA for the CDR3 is TGCGCCAGCAGTGAAAGCAGGGACTCTGGAAACACCATATATTTT. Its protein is CASSESRDSGNTIYF.

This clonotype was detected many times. CDR3 sequence: CASILRSDNEQFF. As DNA, the CDR3 is TGTGCCAGCATCCTGAGGAGTGACAATGAGCAGTTCTTC. The chain carries TRBV28 and TRBJ2-1, with D unresolved. Germline assignment: CDR1 MDHEN and CDR2 SYDVKM. CDR3 length equals 13 residues. Trimming cost V 7 bases and J 5 bases, with 12 bases left between them.

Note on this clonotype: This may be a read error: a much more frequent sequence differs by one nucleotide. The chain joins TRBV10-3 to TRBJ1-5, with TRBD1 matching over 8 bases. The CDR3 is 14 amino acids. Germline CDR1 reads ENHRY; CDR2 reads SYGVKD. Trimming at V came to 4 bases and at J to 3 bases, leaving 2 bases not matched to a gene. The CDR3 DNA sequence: TGTGCCATCAGTGGGACAGGGAACAATCAGCCCCAGCATTTT. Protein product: CAISGTGNNQPQHF.

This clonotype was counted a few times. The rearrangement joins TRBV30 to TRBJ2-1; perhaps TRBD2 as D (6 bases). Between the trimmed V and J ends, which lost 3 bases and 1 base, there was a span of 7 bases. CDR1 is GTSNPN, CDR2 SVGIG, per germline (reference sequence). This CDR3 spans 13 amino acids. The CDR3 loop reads CAWSGGSYNEQFF. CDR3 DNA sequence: TGTGCCTGGAGCGGGGGTTCCTACAATGAGCAGTTCTTC.

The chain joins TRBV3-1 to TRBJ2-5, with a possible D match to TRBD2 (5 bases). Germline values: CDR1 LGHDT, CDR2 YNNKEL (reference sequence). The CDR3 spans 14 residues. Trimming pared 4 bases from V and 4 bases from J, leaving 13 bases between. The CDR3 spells CASSLMASGETQYF. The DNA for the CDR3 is TGTGCCAGCAGCCTTATGGCCAGCGGAGAGACCCAGTACTTC.

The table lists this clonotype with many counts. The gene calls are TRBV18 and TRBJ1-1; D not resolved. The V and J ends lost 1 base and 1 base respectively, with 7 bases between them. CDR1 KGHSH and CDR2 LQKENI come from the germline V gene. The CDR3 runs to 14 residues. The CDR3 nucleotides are TGTGCCAGCTCACCACTAACACCGAACACTGAAGCTTTCTTT. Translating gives CASSPLTPNTEAFF. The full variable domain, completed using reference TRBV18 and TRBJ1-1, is NAGVMQNPRHLVRRRGQEARLRCSPMKGHSHVYWYRQLPEEGLKFMVYLQKENIIDESGMPKERFSAEFPKEGPSILRIQQVVRGDSAAYFCASSPLTPNTEAFFGQGTRLTVV.

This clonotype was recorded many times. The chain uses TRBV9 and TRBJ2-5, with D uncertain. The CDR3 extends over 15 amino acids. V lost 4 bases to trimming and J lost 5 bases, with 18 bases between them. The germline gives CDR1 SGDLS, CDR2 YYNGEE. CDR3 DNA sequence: TGTGCCAGCAGCTCCCGGACCACCCTTGGGGAGACCCAGTACTTC. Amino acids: CASSSRTTLGETQYF.

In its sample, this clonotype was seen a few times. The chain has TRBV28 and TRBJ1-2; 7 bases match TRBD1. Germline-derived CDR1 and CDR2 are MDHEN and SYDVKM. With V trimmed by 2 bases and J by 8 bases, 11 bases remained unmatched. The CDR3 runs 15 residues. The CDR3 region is CASSLEGAPFEGYTF. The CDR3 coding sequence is TGTGCCAGCAGTTTAGAGGGGGCCCCTTTTGAGGGCTACACCTTC.

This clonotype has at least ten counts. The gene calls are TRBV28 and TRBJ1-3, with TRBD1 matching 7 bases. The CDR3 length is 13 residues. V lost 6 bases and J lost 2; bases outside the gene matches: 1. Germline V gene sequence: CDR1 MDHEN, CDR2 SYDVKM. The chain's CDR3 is CASRGQTGNTIYF. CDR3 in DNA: TGTGCCAGCAGGGGACAGACTGGAAACACCATATATTTT. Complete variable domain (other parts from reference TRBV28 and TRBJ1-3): DVKVTQSSRYLVKRTGEKVFLECVQDMDHENMFWYRQDPGLGLRLIYFSYDVKMKEKGDIPEGYSVSREKKERFSLILESASTNQTSMYLCASRGQTGNTIYFGEGSWLTVV.

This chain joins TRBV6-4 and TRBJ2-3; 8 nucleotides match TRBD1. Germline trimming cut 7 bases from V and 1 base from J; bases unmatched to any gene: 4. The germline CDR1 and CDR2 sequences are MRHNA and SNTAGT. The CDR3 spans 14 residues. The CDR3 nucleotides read TGTGCCAGCAAGCAGACAGGGGGCACAGATACGCAGTATTTT. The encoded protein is CASKQTGGTDTQYF.

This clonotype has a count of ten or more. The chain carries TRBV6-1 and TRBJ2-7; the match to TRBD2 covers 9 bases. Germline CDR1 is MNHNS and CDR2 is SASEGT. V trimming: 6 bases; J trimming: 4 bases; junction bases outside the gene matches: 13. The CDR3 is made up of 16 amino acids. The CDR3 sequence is CASSTSRASGKYEQYF. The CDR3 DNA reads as TGTGCCAGCAGCACCTCGAGGGCTAGCGGGAAATACGAGCAGTACTTC.

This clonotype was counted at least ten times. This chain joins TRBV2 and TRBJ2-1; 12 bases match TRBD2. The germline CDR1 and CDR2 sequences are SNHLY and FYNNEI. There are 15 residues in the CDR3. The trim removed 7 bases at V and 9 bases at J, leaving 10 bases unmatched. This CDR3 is CASTLVASGRGEQFF. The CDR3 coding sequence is TGTGCCAGCACATTAGTGGCTAGCGGGAGGGGTGAGCAGTTCTTC.